One sample yielded the 15 T cell receptor beta chains listed below, sequenced in a study of cytomegalovirus exposure and HLA in healthy donors (TCRdb year 2017). Libraries came from the immunoSEQ multiplex PCR assay. The multiplex PCR relied on a mix of 60 forward primers for TCR Vbeta segments and 13 reverse primers for TCR Jbeta segments. TCRdb took this table from immuneACCESS and kept in-frame rearrangements with V and J called. Such tables lack part of the clones; where checked against another copy, unresolved V genes explain under half of the gap, and the rest is unexplained. The sample table lists more than 60,000 clones, around 73% of them with a count of one. The top ten constitute roughly 8.9% of the sample. Sequenced input: PBMCs. These receptors were obtained from a woman between 40 and 50 years old in good health and CMV-seropositive.

This clone has just one count. J is TRBJ1-4 and V is TRBV25-1, with 7 nucleotides matching TRBD1. Germline CDR1 reads MGHDK; CDR2 reads SYGVNS. Trimming took 4 bases from V and 7 from J; bases not matched to a gene: 12. The CDR3 is 16 residues long. The CDR3 DNA reads TGTGCCAGCAGTGGCAAAAACAGGGGAAAGGGTGAAAAACTGTTTTTT. Its translation: CASSGKNRGKGEKLFF.

The J gene is TRBJ1-5, the V gene TRBV6-1; no clear D gene. The germline gives CDR1 MNHNS, CDR2 SASEGT. The CDR3 loop spans 14 amino acids. V lost 0 bases and J 7 bases, leaving 10 bases between the germline ends. For the CDR3, the DNA is TGTGCCAGCAGTGAAGCGCTGTCCGGGCAGCCCCAGCATTTT. Translated: CASSEALSGQPQHF.

The chain couples TRBV7-2 to TRBJ2-5; perhaps TRBD1 as D (5 bases). Germline assignment: CDR1 SGHTA and CDR2 FQGNSA. The V gene lost 1 base and the J gene lost 8 bases, with 14 bases spanning the gap. This CDR3 has 14 residues. CDR3 nucleotide sequence: TGTGCCAGCAGCTTAGGCCAGGGCTTCGAAACCCAGTACTTC. It is translated as CASSLGQGFETQYF.

V is TRBV25-1 and J is TRBJ1-1, with D maybe TRBD1 (6 bases). In germline, CDR1 is MGHDK, CDR2 SYGVNS. The CDR3 is 18 amino acids. V lost 1 base to trimming and J lost 4 bases, with 22 bases between them. In DNA, the CDR3 is TGTGCCAGCAGTGAATTGGCCCCATGGCAGGACAGACGCACTGAAGCTTTCTTT. This codes for CASSELAPWQDRRTEAFF.

The rearrangement uses TRBV5-1 and TRBJ2-1, with 7 positions matching TRBD1. The CDR3 contains 15 residues. V shed 4 bases and J 2 bases; nucleotides not matched to a gene: 6. The germline gives CDR1 SGHRS, CDR2 YFSETQ. This CDR3 is CASSRGTATYNEQFF. The CDR3 DNA reads as TGCGCCAGCAGCAGAGGGACAGCCACCTACAATGAGCAGTTCTTC. Full variable domain (rest looked up from reference TRBV5-1 and TRBJ2-1): KAGVTQTPRYLIKTRGQQVTLSCSPISGHRSVSWYQQTPGQGLQFLFEYFSETQRNKGNFPGRFSGRQFSNSRSEMNVSTLELGDSALYLCASSRGTATYNEQFFGPGTRLTVL.

V and J are TRBV28 and TRBJ2-1; 7 nucleotides agree with TRBD2. The ends lost 3 bases at V and 8 bases at J; junction bases unmatched: 1. The CDR3 loop spans 12 amino acids. Germline assignment: CDR1 MDHEN and CDR2 SYDVKM. CDR3 in amino acids: CASSLGGDEQFF. Here the CDR3 DNA reads TGTGCCAGCAGTTTGGGAGGGGATGAGCAGTTCTTC.

This sequence joins TRBV2 and TRBJ1-3, with TRBD1 as a possible D gene (6 bases). V lost 8 bases, J lost 0 bases, and 14 bases lay in between. This CDR3 contains 15 residues. CDR1 is SNHLY and CDR2 is FYNNEI in the germline V gene. CDR3 amino acids: CASSRRDNSGNTIYF. The CDR3 bases are TGTGCCAGCTCTCGACGGGACAACTCTGGAAACACCATATATTTT.

The chain joins TRBV9 to TRBJ2-7, with TRBD1 matching 7 bases. Germline values: CDR1 SGDLS, CDR2 YYNGEE. V trimming: 4 bases; J trimming: 0 bases; junction bases outside the gene matches: 10. The CDR3 length is 16 residues. The CDR3, as DNA: TGTGCCAGCAGCTTCTCCGGGACAGACAACTCCTACGAGCAGTACTTC. It yields the protein CASSFSGTDNSYEQYF.

This sequence joins TRBV5-1 and TRBJ1-6; the match to TRBD1 covers 7 bases. V was pared by 4 bases and J by 7 bases, with 5 bases of the junction left unmatched. The CDR3 has 14 residues. CDR1 and CDR2 (germline): SGHRS, YFSETQ. In nucleotides, the CDR3 is TGCGCCAGCAGCGCCGGGACAGAAAATTCACCCCTCCACTTT. Its translation is CASSAGTENSPLHF. The complete variable domain, with remaining parts taken from reference TRBV5-1 and TRBJ1-6, reads KAGVTQTPRYLIKTRGQQVTLSCSPISGHRSVSWYQQTPGQGLQFLFEYFSETQRNKGNFPGRFSGRQFSNSRSEMNVSTLELGDSALYLCASSAGTENSPLHFGNGTRLTVT.

The chain carries TRBV28 and TRBJ2-1; perhaps TRBD1 as D (5 bases). CDR1 is MDHEN and CDR2 is SYDVKM in the germline V gene. The CDR3 totals 15 residues. Trimming pared 3 bases from V and 7 bases from J, leaving 16 bases between. The DNA of the CDR3 is TGTGCCAGCAGTTTTGCCAGGGCAATGCCTAATGAGCAGTTCTTC. This codes for CASSFARAMPNEQFF.

Here the CDR3 reads CASSLLRDTIYF. The CDR3 DNA is TGTGCCAGCAGCTTGTTACGGGACACCATATATTTT. This chain connects TRBV5-6 to TRBJ1-3, with D unresolved. The ends were cut back, 1 base at V and 8 bases at J, with 7 bases in the middle. CDR3 length: 12 residues. CDR1 SGHDT and CDR2 YYEEEE come from the germline V gene.

This clone was seen just once. V is TRBV7-9 and J is TRBJ2-3; TRBD2 agrees at 11 bases. The germline gives CDR1 SEHNR, CDR2 FQNEAQ (reference sequence). V lost 5 bases and J lost 1; bases outside the gene matches: 2. This CDR3 has 15 residues. The CDR3 reads CASSQTSGGTDTQYF. The CDR3 nucleotides read TGTGCCAGCAGCCAGACTAGCGGGGGCACAGATACGCAGTATTTT.

This clone has a handful of counts. The chain joins TRBV19 to TRBJ1-2; maybe TRBD1 (6 bases). Trimming took off 5 bases at V and 7 bases at J, with 14 bases between the two ends. There are 13 residues in the CDR3. Germline CDR1 and CDR2: LNHDA and SQIVND (reference sequence). This CDR3 is CASSSTQGSGYTF. CDR3 nucleotide sequence: TGTGCCAGTAGTTCGACACAGGGATCTGGCTACACCTTC.

A single count supports this clone. The genes are TRBV5-1 and TRBJ1-6; the D gene is possibly TRBD1 (6 bases). This CDR3 comprises 15 residues. Germline V gene sequence: CDR1 SGHRS, CDR2 YFSETQ. V shed 3 bases and J shed 10 bases, with 17 bases lying between them. The chain's CDR3 is CASSWGPGEFSPLHF. In nucleotides, the CDR3 is TGCGCCAGCAGCTGGGGGCCAGGGGAGTTCTCACCCCTCCACTTT.

This chain joins TRBV5-1 and TRBJ1-5; 7 nucleotides agree with TRBD1. Germline values: CDR1 SGHRS, CDR2 YFSETQ. This CDR3 contains 13 residues. Trimming cost V 2 bases and J 5 bases; bases outside gene matches: 1. In DNA, the CDR3 is TGCGCCAGCAGCTTTACAGGGGATCAGCCCCAGCATTTT. Translating gives CASSFTGDQPQHF.